The 27 T cell receptor beta chains reported below all come from one sample, sequenced in a study of shared clonotypes between healthy human individuals. Using immunoSEQ multiplex PCR, the repertoire was profiled, and TCRdb retains in-frame clones only, with some absent. Altogether roughly 680,000 clones are present, 72% being singletons, with the ten largest covering 1.8%. Sequencing was carried out using memory CD4+ T cells sorted from blood. Subset here: CD45RA-negative fraction. The receptor source for this set is a woman in her 30s in good health.

The genes are TRBV28 and TRBJ2-7, with 10 nucleotides matching TRBD2. CDR3 length: 17 amino acids. Looked up from germline, CDR1 is MDHEN and CDR2 is SYDVKM. Trimming at V came to 4 bases and at J to 3 bases, leaving 12 bases not matched to a gene. The CDR3 is CASSSSAGGPSLYEQYF. As DNA, the CDR3 is TGTGCCAGCAGTTCTTCAGCGGGAGGGCCGTCCCTCTACGAGCAGTACTTC. The entire variable domain, with the rest obtained from reference TRBV28 and TRBJ2-7, is as follows: DVKVTQSSRYLVKRTGEKVFLECVQDMDHENMFWYRQDPGLGLRLIYFSYDVKMKEKGDIPEGYSVSREKKERFSLILESASTNQTSMYLCASSSSAGGPSLYEQYFGPGTRLTVT.

This clone was picked up a small number of times. In DNA form, the CDR3 reads TGCGCCAGCACCAAACTAGCGGGAGAGCACACCGGGGAGCTGTTTTTT. Translating it yields CASTKLAGEHTGELFF. The V gene is TRBV4-1, the J gene TRBJ2-2; 11 positions match TRBD2. The CDR3 spans 16 residues. V was clipped by 7 bases and J by 3 bases; unmatched bases: 7. CDR1 MGHRA and CDR2 YSYEKL come from the germline V gene.

This chain joins TRBV27 and TRBJ2-1; tentatively, D is TRBD1 or TRBD2 (6 bases each). Trimming took 1 base from V and 4 from J, leaving 20 bases between them. The CDR3 covers 18 residues. Germline lookup yields CDR1 MNHEY and CDR2 SMNVEV (reference sequence). The CDR3 reads CASSLFWDGGRGYNEQFF. CDR3 sequence (DNA): TGTGCCAGCAGTTTATTTTGGGATGGGGGGCGCGGATACAATGAGCAGTTCTTC.

The CDR3 coding sequence is TGTGCCAGCAGTTACGACAGTCTCGGGGATACGCAGTATTTT. Protein sequence: CASSYDSLGDTQYF. The rearrangement links TRBV28 to TRBJ2-3; maybe TRBD1 (5 bases). Germline-derived CDR1 and CDR2 are MDHEN and SYDVKM. CDR3 size: 14 residues. The germline V and J ends were trimmed by 4 bases and 6 bases, with 14 bases remaining between them.

The V call is TRBV2, the J call TRBJ2-7; D unclear. Germline V CDR1 and CDR2: SNHLY, FYNNEI. The CDR3 runs to 14 residues. Trimming shortened V by 4 bases and J by 1 base, and 11 bases separated the two germline ends. The chain's CDR3 is CASSGQAASYEQYF. The CDR3 DNA sequence: TGTGCCAGCAGTGGCCAGGCAGCATCCTACGAGCAGTACTTC.

This clone was observed once. This rearrangement joins TRBV18 to TRBJ1-2; tentative D call: TRBD1 (5 bases). V was cut by 0 bases and J by 2 bases, with 13 bases left in between. This CDR3 has 16 amino acids. Germline assignment: CDR1 KGHSH and CDR2 LQKENI. Here the CDR3 DNA reads TGTGCCAGCTCACCACCGGAAGGGACCCCCAACTATGGCTACACCTTC. Amino acids: CASSPPEGTPNYGYTF.

The chain has TRBV6-6 and TRBJ1-6; D gene uncertain. V lost 6 bases and J 3 bases, leaving 9 bases between the germline ends. Germline assignment: CDR1 MNHNY and CDR2 SVGAGI (reference sequence). This CDR3 region has 14 residues. CDR3 in DNA: TGTGCCAGCAGGTCCAACGGCTATAATTCACCCCTCCACTTT. Translation gives CASRSNGYNSPLHF.

A remark on this clone: This sample includes further DNA sequences coding for the same CDR3. The chain links TRBV5-1 to TRBJ1-5, with D hard to call. Germline loops: CDR1 SGHRS, CDR2 YFSETQ. The CDR3 length is 15 residues. The V gene lost 0 bases and the J gene lost 3 bases, with 10 bases spanning the gap. CDR3 coding DNA: TGCGCCAGCAGCTTGGAGGCCGGGAACAATCAGCCCCAGCATTTT. Its translation is CASSLEAGNNQPQHF.

This clone was seen many times. The chain joins TRBV19 to TRBJ1-1; no clear D. With 10 bases removed from V and 1 base from J, the gap between germline ends came to 13 bases. Germline V gene lookup returns CDR1 LNHDA and CDR2 SQIVND (reference sequence). This CDR3 is 13 amino acids long. The chain's CDR3 is CATLRNKNTEAFF. The CDR3 region has the DNA TGTGCCACTTTACGAAACAAGAACACTGAAGCTTTCTTT.

The rearrangement links TRBV23-1 to TRBJ1-3; the match to TRBD1 covers 8 bases. TRBV23-1 falls under the ORF class, with uncertain function. The CDR3 length is 17 residues. The V segment lost 8 bases and the J segment 1 base; nucleotides outside the gene matches: 13. The CDR3 DNA reads as TGCGCCAGCCACTTACCCGGACAGGGCAAGTCTGGAAACACCATATATTTT. The encoded protein is CASHLPGQGKSGNTIYF.

This clone turned up a few times. The J gene is TRBJ2-1, the V gene TRBV7-2; 9 bases are shared with TRBD2. With V trimmed by 5 bases and J by 6 bases, 2 bases remained unmatched. This CDR3 contains 13 residues. From germline, CDR1 is SGHTA and CDR2 FQGNSA. This chain's CDR3 is CASSLSGSNEQFF. The CDR3 DNA sequence: TGTGCCAGCAGCCTTAGCGGGAGCAATGAGCAGTTCTTC.

As regards this clone: A far more abundant clone sits one base away, making this likely a read error. V usage is TRBV7-2 and J usage is TRBJ1-5; D ambiguous. CDR1 and CDR2 (germline): SGHTA, FQGNSA. Between the trimmed V and J ends, which lost 1 base and 6 bases, there was a span of 4 bases. The CDR3 is 12 amino acids. The CDR3 DNA follows: TGTGCCAGCAGCTTAGAGAGTCAGCCCCAGCATTTT. Encoded protein: CASSLESQPQHF.

Worth noting for this clone: This CDR3 is also generated by other DNA sequences in the sample. The chain uses TRBV7-9 and TRBJ2-7, with 10 bases that match TRBD2. This CDR3 is built from 13 residues. J lost 3 bases, V lost 6 bases, and 2 bases had no gene match. Germline V gene data show CDR1 as SEHNR and CDR2 as FQNEAQ (reference sequence). CDR3 DNA sequence: TGTGCCAGCAGTTCTAGCGGGAGCTACGAGCAGTACTTC. It yields the protein CASSSSGSYEQYF.

The gene calls are TRBV9 and TRBJ2-7, with TRBD2 matching 9 bases. The CDR3 loop spans 16 amino acids. V was clipped by 0 bases and J by 7 bases; unmatched bases: 11. The germline CDR1 and CDR2 sequences are SGDLS and YYNGEE. CDR3 region: CASSVGFGGRAEEQYF. CDR3 sequence (DNA): TGTGCCAGCAGCGTAGGATTCGGCGGGAGGGCCGAGGAGCAGTACTTC. The variable domain in full, completed from reference TRBV9 and TRBJ2-7, reads DSGVTQTPKHLITATGQRVTLRCSPRSGDLSVYWYQQSLDQGLQFLIQYYNGEERAKGNILERFSAQQFPDLHSELNLSSLELGDSALYFCASSVGFGGRAEEQYFGPGTRLTVT.

The chain is built from TRBV7-9 and TRBJ2-7, with 14 nucleotides matching TRBD2. V was pared by 5 bases and J by 0 bases, with 9 bases of the junction left unmatched. Germline CDR1 and CDR2: SEHNR and FQNEAQ (reference sequence). The CDR3 covers 18 residues. CDR3 coding DNA: TGTGCCAGCAGCCTGGGACTAGCGGGAGAAGGGCTCTCCTACGAGCAGTACTTC. It is translated as CASSLGLAGEGLSYEQYF. Looking up the rest from reference TRBV7-9 and TRBJ2-7 gives the full variable domain: DTGVSQNPRHKITKRGQNVTFRCDPISEHNRLYWYRQTLGQGPEFLTYFQNEAQLEKSRLLSDRFSAERPKGSFSTLEIQRTEQGDSAMYLCASSLGLAGEGLSYEQYFGPGTRLTVT.

The chain carries TRBV5-1 and TRBJ2-2; no firm D call. CDR1 and CDR2 from the germline V gene are SGHRS and YFSETQ. The germline V and J ends were trimmed by 3 bases and 4 bases, with 10 bases remaining between them. The CDR3 length is 14 residues. As DNA, the CDR3 is TGCGCCAGCAGCTCGGCCCAGTCCACCGGGGAGCTGTTTTTT. It translates to CASSSAQSTGELFF.

The chain joins TRBV28 to TRBJ2-3; D gene ambiguous. Trimming pared 5 bases from V and 6 bases from J, leaving 9 bases between. Per the germline V gene, CDR1 is MDHEN and CDR2 is SYDVKM. CDR3 length: 12 amino acids. CDR3 amino acids: CASSADLDTQYF. CDR3 in DNA: TGTGCCAGCAGTGCTGATCTTGATACGCAGTATTTT.

This chain uses TRBV28 with TRBJ1-1; the D gene is possibly TRBD1 (5 bases). Per the germline V gene, CDR1 is MDHEN and CDR2 is SYDVKM. The CDR3 length is 14 residues. Between the trimmed V and J ends, which lost 7 bases and 5 bases, there was a span of 17 bases. CDR3 in DNA: TGTGCCAGCACCTTAGGTGGGGGTAGAACTGAAGCTTTCTTT. It yields the protein CASTLGGGRTEAFF.

In this sample, this clone turned up a few times. The chain carries TRBV2 and TRBJ2-4; TRBD1 might be the D (6 bases). This CDR3 has 14 amino acids. Germline CDR1 reads SNHLY; CDR2 reads FYNNEI. The V gene lost 2 bases and the J gene lost 7 bases, with 12 bases spanning the gap. The CDR3 DNA is TGTGCCAGCAGTGAATTGGCAGGGGTGAACATTCAGTACTTC. Translated: CASSELAGVNIQYF.

The rearrangement uses TRBV4-1 and TRBJ2-5, with a weak D call TRBD2 (5 bases). Germline V CDR1 and CDR2: MGHRA, YSYEKL. The CDR3 extends over 14 amino acids. Between the trimmed V and J ends, which lost 0 bases and 5 bases, there was a span of 10 bases. CDR3 loop: CASSQEAEVETQYF. CDR3 DNA: TGCGCCAGCAGCCAAGAAGCGGAAGTGGAGACCCAGTACTTC.

The V call is TRBV10-1, the J call TRBJ2-1, with a weak D call TRBD2 (5 bases). V shed 2 bases and J shed 2 bases, with 13 bases lying between them. From germline, CDR1 is WNHNN and CDR2 SYGVQD (reference sequence). The CDR3 contains 16 residues. The CDR3 DNA reads as TGCGCCAGCAGTGAGCTGGCGGGTAGTGCCTACAATGAGCAGTTCTTC. Protein sequence: CASSELAGSAYNEQFF.

Points on this clone: Other DNA sequences in this specimen translate into the identical CDR3. The V and J genes are TRBV2 and TRBJ2-7; TRBD1 agrees at 10 bases. The CDR3 sequence is 13 residues long. V lost 4 bases, J lost 4 bases, and 1 base stayed unmatched. Germline V gives CDR1 SNHLY, CDR2 FYNNEI. The CDR3 loop reads CASSGTGGYEQYF. The CDR3 DNA sequence: TGTGCCAGCAGTGGGACAGGGGGATACGAGCAGTACTTC.

The chain is built from TRBV11-2 and TRBJ2-1; D gene uncertain. Trimming took 3 bases from V and 0 from J, leaving 9 bases between them. This CDR3 spans 15 amino acids. CDR1 and CDR2 from the germline V gene are SGHAT and FQNNGV. The CDR3 DNA reads as TGTGCCAGCAGCTTCGGGCAGAGCTCCTACAATGAGCAGTTCTTC. Protein sequence: CASSFGQSSYNEQFF. The full variable domain, rest sourced from reference TRBV11-2 and TRBJ2-1, is EAGVAQSPRYKIIEKRQSVAFWCNPISGHATLYWYQQILGQGPKLLIQFQNNGVVDDSQLPKDRFSAERLKGVDSTLKIQPAKLEDSAVYLCASSFGQSSYNEQFFGPGTRLTVL.

This chain joins TRBV19 and TRBJ2-5; TRBD2 is a possible D gene (7 bases). Germline CDR1 reads LNHDA; CDR2 reads SQIVND (reference sequence). V was cut by 5 bases and J by 4 bases, with 14 bases left in between. The CDR3 covers 14 residues. The CDR3 DNA reads TGTGCCAGTAGTGTCCGGGGGGCATCAGAGACCCAGTACTTC. This encodes CASSVRGASETQYF.

This clone has only one observation. This rearrangement joins TRBV28 to TRBJ2-7; 11 positions agree with TRBD1. This CDR3 region has 14 residues. The germline gives CDR1 MDHEN, CDR2 SYDVKM. Trimming cost V 6 bases and J 2 bases; bases outside gene matches: 3. CDR3 protein: CASRGQGVPYEQYF. CDR3 nucleotides: TGTGCCAGCAGGGGACAGGGGGTTCCCTACGAGCAGTACTTC. Supplemented by reference TRBV28 and TRBJ2-7, the full variable domain reads DVKVTQSSRYLVKRTGEKVFLECVQDMDHENMFWYRQDPGLGLRLIYFSYDVKMKEKGDIPEGYSVSREKKERFSLILESASTNQTSMYLCASRGQGVPYEQYFGPGTRLTVT.

This clone was seen a single time. The chain carries TRBV18 and TRBJ2-1; D not certain. Deletions cut 3 bases from V and 2 bases from J, with 8 bases between. CDR1 is KGHSH and CDR2 is LQKENI in the germline V gene. CDR3 length: 14 amino acids. CDR3 sequence (DNA): TGTGCCAGCTCACCTAGCCTAACCTACAATGAGCAGTTCTTC. Encoded protein: CASSPSLTYNEQFF.

This chain links TRBV25-1 with TRBJ1-2; possible D gene TRBD1, 5 bases. V lost 4 bases and J lost 3, with 15 bases in between. Germline V CDR1 and CDR2: MGHDK, SYGVNS. The CDR3 sequence is 15 residues long. The CDR3 bases are TGTGCCAGCAGTGGGGAAAGGAGGGGACACTATGGCTACACCTTC. Translated: CASSGERRGHYGYTF.